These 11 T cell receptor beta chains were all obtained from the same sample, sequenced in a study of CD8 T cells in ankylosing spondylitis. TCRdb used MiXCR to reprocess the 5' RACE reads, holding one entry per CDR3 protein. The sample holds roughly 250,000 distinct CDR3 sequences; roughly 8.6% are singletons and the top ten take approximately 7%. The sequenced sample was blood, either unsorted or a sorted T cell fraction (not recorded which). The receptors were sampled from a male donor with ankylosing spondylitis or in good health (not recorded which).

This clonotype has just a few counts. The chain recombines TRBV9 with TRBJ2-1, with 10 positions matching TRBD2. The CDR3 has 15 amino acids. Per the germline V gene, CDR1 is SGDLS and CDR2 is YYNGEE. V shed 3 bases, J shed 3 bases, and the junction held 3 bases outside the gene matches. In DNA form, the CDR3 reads TGTGCCAGCAGCGCTGGACTAGCGGACTACAATGAGCAGTTCTTC. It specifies CASSAGLADYNEQFF.

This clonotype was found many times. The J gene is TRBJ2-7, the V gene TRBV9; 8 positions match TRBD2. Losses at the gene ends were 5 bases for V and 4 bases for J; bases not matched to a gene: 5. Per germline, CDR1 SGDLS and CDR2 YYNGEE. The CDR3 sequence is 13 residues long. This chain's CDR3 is CASRTGGNYEQYF. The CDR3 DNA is TGTGCCAGCAGGACGGGAGGGAATTACGAGCAGTACTTC.

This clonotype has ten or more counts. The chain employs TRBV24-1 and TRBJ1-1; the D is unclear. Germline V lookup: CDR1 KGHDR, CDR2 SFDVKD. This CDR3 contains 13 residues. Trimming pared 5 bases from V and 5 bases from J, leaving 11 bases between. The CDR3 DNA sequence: TGTGCCACCAGTGCCCCCGACGGGACTGAAGCTTTCTTT. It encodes CATSAPDGTEAFF.

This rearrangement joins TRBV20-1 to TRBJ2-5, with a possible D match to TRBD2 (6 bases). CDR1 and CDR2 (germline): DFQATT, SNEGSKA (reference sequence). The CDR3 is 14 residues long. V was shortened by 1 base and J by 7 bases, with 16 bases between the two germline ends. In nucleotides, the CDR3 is TGCAGTGCTAGAGGGGGTACTAGCTACGGGACCCAGTACTTC. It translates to CSARGGTSYGTQYF.

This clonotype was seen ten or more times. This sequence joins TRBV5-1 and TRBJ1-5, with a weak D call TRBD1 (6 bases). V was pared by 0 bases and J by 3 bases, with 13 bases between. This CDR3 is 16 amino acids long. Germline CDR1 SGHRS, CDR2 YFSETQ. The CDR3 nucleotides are TGCGCCAGCAGCTTGGGAGGGGGACTGCCCAATCAGCCCCAGCATTTT. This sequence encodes CASSLGGGLPNQPQHF.

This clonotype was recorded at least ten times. CDR3 sequence (DNA): TGTGCCAGCAGCATGACTAGCGGGACGAGCTCCTACGAGCAGTACTTC. It translates to CASSMTSGTSSYEQYF. The chain joins TRBV7-9 to TRBJ2-7; 11 bases map to TRBD2. J was trimmed by 0 bases and V by 5 bases; bases with no gene match: 6. CDR3 length: 16 residues. In germline, CDR1 is SEHNR, CDR2 FQNEAQ (reference sequence).

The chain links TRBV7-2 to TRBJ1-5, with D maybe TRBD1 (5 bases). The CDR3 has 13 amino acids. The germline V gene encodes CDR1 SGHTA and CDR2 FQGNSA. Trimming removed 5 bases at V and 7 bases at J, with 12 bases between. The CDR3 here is CASSADKRQPQHF. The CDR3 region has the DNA TGTGCCAGCAGCGCGGACAAACGGCAGCCCCAGCATTTT.

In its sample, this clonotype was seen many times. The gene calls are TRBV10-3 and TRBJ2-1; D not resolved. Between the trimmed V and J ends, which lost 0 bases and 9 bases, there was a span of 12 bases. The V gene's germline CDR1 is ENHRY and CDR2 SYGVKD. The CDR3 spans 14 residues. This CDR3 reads CAISESLASLEQFF. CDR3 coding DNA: TGTGCCATCAGTGAGTCGCTGGCGTCGCTTGAGCAGTTCTTC.

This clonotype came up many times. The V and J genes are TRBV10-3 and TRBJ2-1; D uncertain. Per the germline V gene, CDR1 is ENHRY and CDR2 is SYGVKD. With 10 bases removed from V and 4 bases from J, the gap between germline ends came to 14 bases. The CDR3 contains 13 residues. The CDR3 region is CATKHGDYNEQFF. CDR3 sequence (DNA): TGTGCCACGAAACACGGAGATTACAATGAGCAGTTCTTC.

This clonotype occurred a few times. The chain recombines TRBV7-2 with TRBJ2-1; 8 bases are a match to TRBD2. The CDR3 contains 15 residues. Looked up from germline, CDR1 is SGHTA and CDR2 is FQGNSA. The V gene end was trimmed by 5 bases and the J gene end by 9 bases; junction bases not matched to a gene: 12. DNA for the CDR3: TGTGCCAGCAGCAGGGGACTAGTGGCGCATGGTGAGCAGTTCTTC. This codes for CASSRGLVAHGEQFF.

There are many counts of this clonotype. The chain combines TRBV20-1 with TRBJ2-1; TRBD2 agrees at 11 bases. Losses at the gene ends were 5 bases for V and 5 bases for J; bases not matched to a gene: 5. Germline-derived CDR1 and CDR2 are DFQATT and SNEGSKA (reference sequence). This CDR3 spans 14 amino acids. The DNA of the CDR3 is TGCAGTGCTCCTACTAGCGGGAGAAACAATGAGCAGTTCTTC. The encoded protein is CSAPTSGRNNEQFF.